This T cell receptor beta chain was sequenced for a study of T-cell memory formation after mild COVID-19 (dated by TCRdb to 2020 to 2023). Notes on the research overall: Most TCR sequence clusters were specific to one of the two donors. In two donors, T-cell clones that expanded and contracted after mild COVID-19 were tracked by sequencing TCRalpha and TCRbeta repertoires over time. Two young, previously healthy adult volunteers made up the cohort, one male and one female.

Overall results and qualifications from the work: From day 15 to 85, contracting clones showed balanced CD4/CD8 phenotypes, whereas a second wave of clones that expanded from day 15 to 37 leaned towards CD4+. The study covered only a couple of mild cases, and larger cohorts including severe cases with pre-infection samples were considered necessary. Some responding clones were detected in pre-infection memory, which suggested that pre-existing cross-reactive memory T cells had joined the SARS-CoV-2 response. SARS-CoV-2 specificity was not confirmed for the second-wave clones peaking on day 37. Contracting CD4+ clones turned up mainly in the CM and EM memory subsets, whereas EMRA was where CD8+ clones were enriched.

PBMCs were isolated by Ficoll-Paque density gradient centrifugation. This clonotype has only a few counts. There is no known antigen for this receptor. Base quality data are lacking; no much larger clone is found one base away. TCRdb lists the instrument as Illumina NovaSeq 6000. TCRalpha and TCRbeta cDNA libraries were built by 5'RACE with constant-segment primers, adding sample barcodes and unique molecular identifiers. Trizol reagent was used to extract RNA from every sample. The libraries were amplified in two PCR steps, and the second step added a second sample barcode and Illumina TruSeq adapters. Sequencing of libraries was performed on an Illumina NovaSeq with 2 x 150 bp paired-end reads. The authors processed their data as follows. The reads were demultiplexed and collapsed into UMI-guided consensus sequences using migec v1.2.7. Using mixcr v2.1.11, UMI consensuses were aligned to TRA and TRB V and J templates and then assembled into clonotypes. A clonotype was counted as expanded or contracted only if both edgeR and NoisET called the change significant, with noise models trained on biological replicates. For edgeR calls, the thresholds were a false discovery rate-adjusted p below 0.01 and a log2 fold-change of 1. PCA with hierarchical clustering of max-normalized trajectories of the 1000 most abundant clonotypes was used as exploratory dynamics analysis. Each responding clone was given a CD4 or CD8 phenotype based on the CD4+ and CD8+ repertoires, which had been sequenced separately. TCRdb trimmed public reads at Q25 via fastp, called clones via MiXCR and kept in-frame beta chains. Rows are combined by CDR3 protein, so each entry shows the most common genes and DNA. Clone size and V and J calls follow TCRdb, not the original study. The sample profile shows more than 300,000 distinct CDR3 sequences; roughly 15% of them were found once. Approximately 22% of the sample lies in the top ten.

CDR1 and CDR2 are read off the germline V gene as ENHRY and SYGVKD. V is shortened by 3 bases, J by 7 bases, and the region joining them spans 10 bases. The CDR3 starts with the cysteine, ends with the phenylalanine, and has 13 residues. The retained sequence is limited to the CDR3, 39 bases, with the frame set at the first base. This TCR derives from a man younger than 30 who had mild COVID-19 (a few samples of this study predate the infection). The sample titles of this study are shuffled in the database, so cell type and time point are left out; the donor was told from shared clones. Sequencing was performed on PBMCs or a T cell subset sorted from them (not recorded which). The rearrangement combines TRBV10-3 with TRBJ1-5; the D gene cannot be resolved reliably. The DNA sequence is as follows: TGTGCCATCAGTGAAGGTGGAGGGCAGCCCCAGCATTTT. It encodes CAISEGGGQPQHF.